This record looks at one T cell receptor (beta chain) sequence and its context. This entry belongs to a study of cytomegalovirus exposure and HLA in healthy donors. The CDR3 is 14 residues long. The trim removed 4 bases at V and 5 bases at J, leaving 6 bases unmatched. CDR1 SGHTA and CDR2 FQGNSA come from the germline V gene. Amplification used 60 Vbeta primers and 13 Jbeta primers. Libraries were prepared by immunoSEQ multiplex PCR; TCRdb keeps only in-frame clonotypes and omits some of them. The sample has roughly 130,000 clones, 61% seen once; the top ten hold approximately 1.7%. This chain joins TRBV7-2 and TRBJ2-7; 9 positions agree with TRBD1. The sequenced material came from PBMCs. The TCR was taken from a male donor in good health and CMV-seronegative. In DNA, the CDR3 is TGTGCCAGCAGCTCAAGGAGGACAGGGGACGAGCAGTACTTC. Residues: CASSSRRTGDEQYF.